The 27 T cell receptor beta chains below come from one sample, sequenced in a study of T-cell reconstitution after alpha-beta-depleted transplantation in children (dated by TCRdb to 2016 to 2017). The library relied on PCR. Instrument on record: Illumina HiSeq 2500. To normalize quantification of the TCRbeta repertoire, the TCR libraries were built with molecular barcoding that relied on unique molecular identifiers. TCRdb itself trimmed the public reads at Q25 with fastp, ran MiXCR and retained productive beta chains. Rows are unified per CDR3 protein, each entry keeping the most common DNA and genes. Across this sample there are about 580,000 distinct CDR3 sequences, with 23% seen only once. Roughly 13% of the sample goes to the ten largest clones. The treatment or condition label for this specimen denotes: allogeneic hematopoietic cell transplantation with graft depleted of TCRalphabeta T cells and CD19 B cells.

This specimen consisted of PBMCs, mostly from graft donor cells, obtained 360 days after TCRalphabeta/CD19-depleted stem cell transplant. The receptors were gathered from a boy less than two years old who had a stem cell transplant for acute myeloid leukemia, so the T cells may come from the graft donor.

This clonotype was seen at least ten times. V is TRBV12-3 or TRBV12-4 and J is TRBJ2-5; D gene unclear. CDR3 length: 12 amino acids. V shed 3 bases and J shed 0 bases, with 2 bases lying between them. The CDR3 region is CASSFYQETQYF. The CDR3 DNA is TGTGCCAGCAGTTTCTACCAAGAGACCCAGTACTTC.

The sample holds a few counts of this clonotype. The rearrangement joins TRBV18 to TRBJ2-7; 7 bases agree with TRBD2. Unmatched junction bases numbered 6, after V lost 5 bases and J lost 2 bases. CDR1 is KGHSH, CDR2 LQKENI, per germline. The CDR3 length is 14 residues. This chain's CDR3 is CASSTGGDAYEQYV. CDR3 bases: TGTGCCAGCTCAACGGGGGGTGACGCCTACGAGCAGTACGTC.

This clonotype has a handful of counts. In DNA form, the CDR3 reads TGCAGCGCCCGGGACAGGGGGCTCGGCGAGCAGTACTTC. It is translated as CSARDRGLGEQYF. The genes are TRBV29-1 and TRBJ2-7; TRBD1 matches at 12 bases. V gave up 7 bases and J gave up 6 bases; unmatched junction bases: 7. The CDR3 length is 13 residues. Germline values: CDR1 SQVTM, CDR2 ANQGSEA.

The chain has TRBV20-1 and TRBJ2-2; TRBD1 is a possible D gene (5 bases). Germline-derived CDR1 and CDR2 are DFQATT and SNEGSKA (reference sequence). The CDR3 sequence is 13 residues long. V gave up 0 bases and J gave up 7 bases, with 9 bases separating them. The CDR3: CSAREQGFGELFF. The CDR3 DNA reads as TGCAGTGCTAGAGAGCAGGGTTTCGGGGAGCTGTTTTTT.

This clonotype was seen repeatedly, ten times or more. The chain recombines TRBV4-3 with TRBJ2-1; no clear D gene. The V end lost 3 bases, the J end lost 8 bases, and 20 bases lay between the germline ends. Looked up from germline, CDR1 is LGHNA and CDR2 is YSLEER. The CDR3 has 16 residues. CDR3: CASSQASVLGLDEQFF. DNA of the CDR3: TGCGCCAGCAGCCAGGCCAGTGTGCTGGGGTTGGATGAGCAGTTCTTC.

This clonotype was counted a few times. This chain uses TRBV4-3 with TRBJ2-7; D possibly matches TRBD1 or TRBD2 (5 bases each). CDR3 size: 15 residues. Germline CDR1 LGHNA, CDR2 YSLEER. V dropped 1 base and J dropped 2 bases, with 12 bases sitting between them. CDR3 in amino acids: CASSQVGTGPYEQYF. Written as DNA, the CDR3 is TGCGCCAGCAGCCAAGTCGGGACCGGCCCCTACGAGCAGTACTTC.

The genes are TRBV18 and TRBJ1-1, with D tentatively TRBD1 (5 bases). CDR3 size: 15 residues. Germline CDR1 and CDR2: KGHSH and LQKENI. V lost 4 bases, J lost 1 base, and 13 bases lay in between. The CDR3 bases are TGTGCCAGCTCACGAGGGGCTTTGAAGAACACTGAAGCTTTCTTT. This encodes CASSRGALKNTEAFF.

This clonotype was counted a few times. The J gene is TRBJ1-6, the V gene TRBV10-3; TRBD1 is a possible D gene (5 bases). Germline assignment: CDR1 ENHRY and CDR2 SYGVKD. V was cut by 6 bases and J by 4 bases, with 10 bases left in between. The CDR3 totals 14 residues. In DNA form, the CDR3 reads TGTGCCATCAGGGTACAGGAATATAATTCACCCCTCCACTTT. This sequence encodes CAIRVQEYNSPLHF.

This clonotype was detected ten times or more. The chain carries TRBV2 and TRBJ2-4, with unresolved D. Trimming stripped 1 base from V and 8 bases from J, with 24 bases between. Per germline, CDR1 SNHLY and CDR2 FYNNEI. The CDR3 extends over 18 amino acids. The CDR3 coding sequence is TGTGCCAGCAGTGAAGAACTCGAATCCCGGGTACGACCGGACATTCAGTACTTC. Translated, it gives CASSEELESRVRPDIQYF.

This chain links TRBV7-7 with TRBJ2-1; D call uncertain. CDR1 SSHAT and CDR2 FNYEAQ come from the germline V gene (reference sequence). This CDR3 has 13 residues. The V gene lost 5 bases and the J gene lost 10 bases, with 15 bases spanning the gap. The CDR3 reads CASSPDPHREQFF. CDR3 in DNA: TGTGCCAGCAGCCCCGACCCTCACAGAGAGCAGTTCTTC.

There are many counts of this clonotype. In nucleotides, the CDR3 is TGCAGTGCTAGTCCCCGGGGGGCCTTCTATGGCTACACCTTC. It yields the protein CSASPRGAFYGYTF. The genes are TRBV20-1 and TRBJ1-2; D possibly corresponds to TRBD1 (6 bases). Trimming left V 3 bases short and J 4 bases short, with 15 bases between. The germline V gene has CDR1 DFQATT and CDR2 SNEGSKA (reference sequence). The CDR3 runs to 14 residues.

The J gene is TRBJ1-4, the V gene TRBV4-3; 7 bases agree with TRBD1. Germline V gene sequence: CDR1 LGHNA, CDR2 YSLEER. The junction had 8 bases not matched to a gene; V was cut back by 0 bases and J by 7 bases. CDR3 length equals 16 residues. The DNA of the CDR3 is TGCGCCAGCAGCCAAGATAGGAGGGGGCTTAGTGAAAAACTGTTTTTT. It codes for CASSQDRRGLSEKLFF.

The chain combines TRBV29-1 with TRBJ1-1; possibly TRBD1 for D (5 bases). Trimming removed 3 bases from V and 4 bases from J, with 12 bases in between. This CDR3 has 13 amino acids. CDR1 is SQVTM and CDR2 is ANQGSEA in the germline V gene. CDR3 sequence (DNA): TGCAGCGTTGAGTCCAGGGCGGTCACTGAAGCTTTCTTT. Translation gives CSVESRAVTEAFF.

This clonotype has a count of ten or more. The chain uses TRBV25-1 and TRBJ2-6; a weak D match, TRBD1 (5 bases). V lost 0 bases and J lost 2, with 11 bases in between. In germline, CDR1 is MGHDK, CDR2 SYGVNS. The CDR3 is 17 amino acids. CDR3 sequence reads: CASSEYKGHAGANVLTF. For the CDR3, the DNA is TGTGCCAGCAGTGAATATAAAGGACATGCTGGGGCCAACGTCCTGACTTTC.

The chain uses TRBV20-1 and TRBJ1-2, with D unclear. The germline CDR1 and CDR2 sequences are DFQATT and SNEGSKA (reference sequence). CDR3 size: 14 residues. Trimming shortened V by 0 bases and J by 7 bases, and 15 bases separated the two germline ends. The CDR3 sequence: CSARDRGVAGGYTF. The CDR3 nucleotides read TGCAGTGCTAGAGATCGTGGGGTTGCCGGTGGCTACACCTTC.

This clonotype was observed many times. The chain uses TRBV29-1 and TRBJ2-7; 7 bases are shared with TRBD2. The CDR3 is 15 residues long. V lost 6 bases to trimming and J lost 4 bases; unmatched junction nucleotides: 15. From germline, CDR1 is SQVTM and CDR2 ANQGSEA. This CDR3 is CSVQRGARSGYEQYF. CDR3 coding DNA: TGCAGCGTCCAGCGGGGTGCTAGATCCGGGTACGAGCAGTACTTC.

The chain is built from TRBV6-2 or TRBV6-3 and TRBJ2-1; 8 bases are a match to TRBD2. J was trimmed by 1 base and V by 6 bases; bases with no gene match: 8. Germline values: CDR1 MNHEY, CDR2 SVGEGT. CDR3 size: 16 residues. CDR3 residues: CASRGISGESYNEQFF. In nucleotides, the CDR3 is TGTGCCAGCAGGGGGATTAGCGGGGAATCCTACAATGAGCAGTTCTTC.

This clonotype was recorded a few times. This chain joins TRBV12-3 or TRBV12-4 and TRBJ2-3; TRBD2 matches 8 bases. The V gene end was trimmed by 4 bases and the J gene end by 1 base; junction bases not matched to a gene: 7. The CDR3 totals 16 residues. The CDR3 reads CASSSRGSGGTDTQYF. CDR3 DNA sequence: TGTGCCAGCAGTTCCCGAGGTAGCGGGGGCACAGATACGCAGTATTTT.

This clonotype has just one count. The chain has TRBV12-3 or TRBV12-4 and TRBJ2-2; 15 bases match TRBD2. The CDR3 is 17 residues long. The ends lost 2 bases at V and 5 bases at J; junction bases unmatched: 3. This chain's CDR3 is CASSLMGLAGGTGELFF. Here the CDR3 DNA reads TGTGCCAGCAGTTTAATGGGACTAGCGGGGGGAACCGGGGAGCTGTTTTTT.

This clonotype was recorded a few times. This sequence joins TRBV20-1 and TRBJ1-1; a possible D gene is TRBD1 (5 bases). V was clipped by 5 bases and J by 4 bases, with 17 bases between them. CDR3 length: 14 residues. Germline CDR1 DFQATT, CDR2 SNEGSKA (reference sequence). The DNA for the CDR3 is TGCAGTGCTTTCTCCGACGTGGGGGGCACTGAAGCTTTCTTT. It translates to CSAFSDVGGTEAFF.

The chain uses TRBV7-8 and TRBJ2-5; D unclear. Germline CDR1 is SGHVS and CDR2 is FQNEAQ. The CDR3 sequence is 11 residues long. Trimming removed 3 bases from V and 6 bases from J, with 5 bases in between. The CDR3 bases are TGTGCCAGCAGCTTGACCAAGACCCAGTACTTC. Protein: CASSLTKTQYF. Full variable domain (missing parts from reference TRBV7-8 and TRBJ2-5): GAGVSQSPRYKVAKRGQDVALRCDPISGHVSLFWYQQALGQGPEFLTYFQNEAQLDKSGLPSDRFFAERPEGSVSTLKIQRTQQEDSAVYLCASSLTKTQYFGPGTRLLVL.

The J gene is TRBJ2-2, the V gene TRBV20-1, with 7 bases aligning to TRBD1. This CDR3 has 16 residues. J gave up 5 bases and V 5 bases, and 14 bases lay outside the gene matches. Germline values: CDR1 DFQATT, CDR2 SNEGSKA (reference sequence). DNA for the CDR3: TGCAGTGCTCGTCATACAGGGGCCTGGACGACCGGGGAGCTGTTTTTT. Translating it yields CSARHTGAWTTGELFF.

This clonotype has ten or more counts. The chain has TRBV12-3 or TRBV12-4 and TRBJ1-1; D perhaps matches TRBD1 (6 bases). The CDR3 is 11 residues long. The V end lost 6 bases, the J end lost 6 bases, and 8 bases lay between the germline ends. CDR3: CASSRGAEAFF. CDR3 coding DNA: TGTGCCAGCAGCAGGGGAGCTGAAGCTTTCTTT.

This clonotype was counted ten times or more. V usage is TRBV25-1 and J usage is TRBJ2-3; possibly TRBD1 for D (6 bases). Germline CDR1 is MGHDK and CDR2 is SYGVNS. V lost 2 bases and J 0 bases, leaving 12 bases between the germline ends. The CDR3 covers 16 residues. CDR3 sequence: CASSERDTYSTDTQYF. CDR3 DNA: TGTGCCAGCAGTGAACGGGACACCTACAGCACAGATACGCAGTATTTT.

This CDR3 is CASSYLQPSNQPQHF. As DNA, the CDR3 is TGTGCCAGCAGTTATCTGCAACCTAGCAATCAGCCCCAGCATTTT. V gene TRBV6-2 or TRBV6-3 combines with J gene TRBJ1-5, with D hard to call. Per germline, CDR1 MNHEY and CDR2 SVGEGT. This CDR3 comprises 15 residues. Trimming cost V 3 bases and J 0 bases, with 9 bases left between them.

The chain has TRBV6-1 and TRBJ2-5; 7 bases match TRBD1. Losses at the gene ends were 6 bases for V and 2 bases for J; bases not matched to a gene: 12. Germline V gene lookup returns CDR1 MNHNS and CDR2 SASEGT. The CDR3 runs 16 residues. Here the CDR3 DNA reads TGTGCCAGCAGCTCCCGTTCGACAGGGCCGCAAGAGACCCAGTACTTC. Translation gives CASSSRSTGPQETQYF.

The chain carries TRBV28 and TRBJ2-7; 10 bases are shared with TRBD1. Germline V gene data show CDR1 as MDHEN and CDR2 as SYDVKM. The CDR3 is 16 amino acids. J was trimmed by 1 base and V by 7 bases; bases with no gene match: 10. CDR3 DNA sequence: TGTGCCAGCACAACGAGGGACAGGGGATTGTCCTACGAGCAGTACTTC. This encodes CASTTRDRGLSYEQYF.